Shown below are 18 T cell receptor beta chains from a single sample sequenced in a study of CD8+CD57+ T cells in acquired aplastic anemia. Whoever was chosen for sequencing had shown CD8+CD57+ cell expansion by flow cytometry. TCR beta VDJ and CDR3 profiles were obtained from a genomic DNA template. Via MiXCR, TCRdb re-called the reads, giving one row per CDR3 protein. The sample carries hundreds of thousands of distinct CDR3 sequences, over 25% recorded once. The sequenced sample was sorted CD4+, CD8+, or CD8+CD57+ T cells (not recorded which) from PBMCs. The receptors come from a human donor with aplastic anemia.

For the CDR3, the DNA is TGTGCCAGCAGCGCAGGACAGGGGCTGGAAGCTTTCTTT. It translates to CASSAGQGLEAFF. The V and J genes are TRBV7-9 and TRBJ1-1, with TRBD1 matching 9 bases. This CDR3 has 13 amino acids. Germline-derived CDR1 and CDR2 are SEHNR and FQNEAQ (reference sequence). Losses at the gene ends were 5 bases for V and 8 bases for J; bases not matched to a gene: 6. The full variable domain, rest sourced from reference TRBV7-9 and TRBJ1-1, is DTGVSQNPRHKITKRGQNVTFRCDPISEHNRLYWYRQTLGQGPEFLTYFQNEAQLEKSRLLSDRFSAERPKGSFSTLEIQRTEQGDSAMYLCASSAGQGLEAFFGQGTRLTVV.

The chain combines TRBV20-1 with TRBJ2-5; D call uncertain. There are 12 residues in the CDR3. Trimming shortened V by 8 bases and J by 5 bases, and 15 bases separated the two germline ends. CDR1 DFQATT and CDR2 SNEGSKA come from the germline V gene (reference sequence). The DNA for the CDR3 is TGCAGTTACGGGTCATGGTCCGAGACCCAGTACTTC. Its translation: CSYGSWSETQYF.

This clonotype was detected ten times or more. The chain combines TRBV10-1 with TRBJ2-2, with no clear D. CDR1 is WNHNN and CDR2 is SYGVQD in the germline V gene (reference sequence). The CDR3 is made up of 14 amino acids. Trimming stripped 6 bases from V and 1 base from J, with 9 bases between. CDR3 nucleotide sequence: TGCGCCAGCAGACAAAGCTTGAACACCGGGGAGCTGTTTTTT. Protein sequence: CASRQSLNTGELFF.

The genes are TRBV20-1 and TRBJ2-7, with TRBD2 matching over 10 bases. Germline V gene sequence: CDR1 DFQATT, CDR2 SNEGSKA (reference sequence). The CDR3 contains 14 residues. The trim removed 2 bases at V and 2 bases at J, leaving 3 bases unmatched. Here the CDR3 DNA reads TGCAGTGCTAGATTAGCGGGAGGTCCCTACGAGCAGTACTTC. This encodes CSARLAGGPYEQYF.

The CDR3 spells CASSLDGRPTYEQYF. In DNA, the CDR3 is TGTGCCAGCAGCTTGGACGGCAGGCCCACCTACGAGCAGTACTTC. The J gene is TRBJ2-7, the V gene TRBV5-5; D is ambiguous. Trimming took off 0 bases at V and 2 bases at J, with 12 bases between the two ends. Germline loops: CDR1 SGHKS, CDR2 YYEKEE (reference sequence). The CDR3 extends over 15 amino acids.

This clonotype was observed at least ten times. This rearrangement joins TRBV5-1 to TRBJ1-2; maybe TRBD1 (5 bases). The CDR3 is made up of 14 amino acids. CDR1 and CDR2 (germline): SGHRS, YFSETQ. V was shortened by 0 bases and J by 6 bases, with 12 bases between the two germline ends. CDR3 nucleotides: TGCGCCAGCAGCTTGGCCGTAGGGGTGGATGGCTACACCTTC. Translating it yields CASSLAVGVDGYTF.

The V gene is TRBV25-1, the J gene TRBJ1-2, with D perhaps TRBD1 (5 bases). Per germline, CDR1 MGHDK and CDR2 SYGVNS. Trimming left V 4 bases short and J 2 bases short, with 11 bases between. This CDR3 has 14 residues. CDR3: CASSGPDSNYGYTF. The CDR3 DNA follows: TGTGCCAGCAGTGGGCCAGACAGCAACTATGGCTACACCTTC.

This clonotype was seen at least ten times. This chain joins TRBV25-1 and TRBJ1-6; TRBD1 agrees at 10 bases. V shed 6 bases, J shed 7 bases, and the junction held 3 bases outside the gene matches. CDR3 length: 14 residues. CDR1 and CDR2 from the germline V gene are MGHDK and SYGVNS. The CDR3 bases are TGTGCCAGCAGCCGGACAGGGGGAAATTCACCCCTCCACTTT. Its protein is CASSRTGGNSPLHF.

This clonotype appeared once. The chain employs TRBV20-1 and TRBJ2-1; D is possibly TRBD1 or TRBD2 (6 bases each). CDR3 length: 17 residues. The ends were cut back, 1 base at V and 4 bases at J, with 20 bases in the middle. Germline lookup yields CDR1 DFQATT and CDR2 SNEGSKA (reference sequence). The CDR3 coding sequence is TGCAGTGCTAGAGCCCTTCCCTCGAGGGGGGCATACAATGAGCAGTTCTTC. It yields the protein CSARALPSRGAYNEQFF.

This clonotype appeared many times. The V call is TRBV7-2, the J call TRBJ2-5; 7 bases line up with TRBD2. CDR3 length: 15 residues. Germline CDR1 is SGHTA and CDR2 is FQGNSA. J was trimmed by 3 bases and V by 1 base; bases with no gene match: 5. CDR3 sequence reads: CASSLGLGGKETQYF. The CDR3, as DNA: TGTGCCAGCAGCTTAGGTTTGGGGGGGAAAGAGACCCAGTACTTC. The full variable domain, rest sourced from reference TRBV7-2 and TRBJ2-5, is GAGVSQSPSNKVTEKGKDVELRCDPISGHTALYWYRQSLGQGLEFLIYFQGNSAPDKSGLPSDRFSAERTGGSVSTLTIQRTQQEDSAVYLCASSLGLGGKETQYFGPGTRLLVL.

The chain recombines TRBV25-1 with TRBJ2-7; 14 nucleotides match TRBD2. The CDR3 has 17 amino acids. The germline gives CDR1 MGHDK, CDR2 SYGVNS. J gave up 3 bases and V 5 bases, and 9 bases lay outside the gene matches. CDR3 sequence reads: CASSWPGTSGRSYEQYF. Here the CDR3 DNA reads TGTGCCAGCAGTTGGCCCGGGACTAGCGGGAGAAGCTACGAGCAGTACTTC.

In this sample, this clonotype turned up many times. The V call is TRBV20-1, the J call TRBJ2-7; D ambiguous. The V gene's germline CDR1 is DFQATT and CDR2 SNEGSKA (reference sequence). The germline V and J ends were trimmed by 5 bases and 3 bases, with 14 bases remaining between them. The CDR3 length is 13 residues. The CDR3 region has the DNA TGCAGTGCTCGCAACACATTCAACTACGAGCAGTACTTC. It is translated as CSARNTFNYEQYF.

The sample holds many counts of this clonotype. The gene calls are TRBV10-3 and TRBJ2-3; 13 positions agree with TRBD2. The CDR3 totals 15 residues. With V trimmed by 7 bases and J by 4 bases, 5 bases remained unmatched. CDR1 and CDR2 from the germline V gene are ENHRY and SYGVKD. CDR3 sequence: CAINQLAGGADTQYF. CDR3 bases: TGTGCCATCAACCAACTAGCGGGAGGGGCAGATACGCAGTATTTT.

This clonotype was picked up many times. The rearrangement uses TRBV24-1 and TRBJ1-1, with unresolved D. This CDR3 contains 15 residues. Germline V lookup: CDR1 KGHDR, CDR2 SFDVKD. Trimming took off 1 base at V and 4 bases at J, with 12 bases between the two ends. This CDR3 reads CATSDFGRTVTEAFF. DNA for the CDR3: TGTGCCACCAGTGATTTCGGCAGAACGGTCACTGAAGCTTTCTTT.

V gene TRBV15 combines with J gene TRBJ2-7; no firm D call. V was shortened by 10 bases and J by 0 bases, with 13 bases between the two germline ends. Germline CDR1 and CDR2: LNHNV and YYDKDF (reference sequence). The CDR3 is 13 amino acids. The CDR3 DNA is TGTGCCAGCGCAAAGACCAGCTCCTACGAGCAGTACTTC. Its protein product is CASAKTSSYEQYF.

This clonotype was found a few times. V gene TRBV9 combines with J gene TRBJ2-3, with TRBD2 matching 12 bases. The V segment lost 3 bases and the J segment 4 bases; nucleotides outside the gene matches: 9. The length of the CDR3 is 17 residues. Germline V lookup: CDR1 SGDLS, CDR2 YYNGEE. This CDR3 is CASSATSGSSVADTQYF. CDR3 nucleotide sequence: TGTGCCAGCAGCGCGACTAGCGGGAGTTCTGTAGCAGATACGCAGTATTTT.

This clonotype has only one observation. Without the conserved terminal phenylalanine or tryptophan, this CDR3 likely stems from a read error. The chain combines TRBV7-9 with TRBJ2-7; perhaps TRBD2 as D (5 bases). CDR1 and CDR2 (germline): SEHNR, FQNEAQ (reference sequence). This CDR3 spans 13 amino acids. Here the CDR3 reads CASSAGNSYEQYL. CDR3 nucleotides: TGTGCTAGCAGCGCGGGCAACTCCTACGAGCAGTACCTC.

This clonotype was recorded at least ten times. V usage is TRBV7-2 and J usage is TRBJ2-3; the D gene is possibly TRBD2 (5 bases). V was shortened by 6 bases and J by 1 base, with 8 bases between the two germline ends. Germline CDR1 reads SGHTA; CDR2 reads FQGNSA. This CDR3 has 13 amino acids. The CDR3 sequence: CASSPGGTDTQYF. The CDR3 coding sequence is TGTGCCAGCAGTCCCGGGGGCACAGATACGCAGTATTTT.